The sequence of this TCR beta chain was determined in a study of response to subunit inactivated influenza vaccine. TCRdb itself ran the RT-PCR reads through MiXCR, one entry per CDR3 protein. Of around 580,000 distinct CDR3 sequences in the sample, 14% were seen once. The germline CDR1 and CDR2 sequences are DFQATT and SNEGSKA (reference sequence). V lost 3 bases and J lost 4; bases outside the gene matches: 7. The CDR3 consists of 15 residues. Points from the study as a whole: Only a handful of new T cells, the authors suggested, are recruited with each seasonal influenza vaccination.

This clonotype came up a few times. Its target is unknown. The chain joins TRBV20-1 to TRBJ2-1, with 9 bases that match TRBD1. This TCR came from a man aged 45-60 years who received an inactivated influenza vaccine. Sequencing was performed on PBMCs from blood, taken 11 to 12 days after vaccination. CDR3 DNA: TGCAGTGCTAGGGACAGGGGCCCCCTTTACAATGAGCAGTTCTTC. This sequence encodes CSARDRGPLYNEQFF.